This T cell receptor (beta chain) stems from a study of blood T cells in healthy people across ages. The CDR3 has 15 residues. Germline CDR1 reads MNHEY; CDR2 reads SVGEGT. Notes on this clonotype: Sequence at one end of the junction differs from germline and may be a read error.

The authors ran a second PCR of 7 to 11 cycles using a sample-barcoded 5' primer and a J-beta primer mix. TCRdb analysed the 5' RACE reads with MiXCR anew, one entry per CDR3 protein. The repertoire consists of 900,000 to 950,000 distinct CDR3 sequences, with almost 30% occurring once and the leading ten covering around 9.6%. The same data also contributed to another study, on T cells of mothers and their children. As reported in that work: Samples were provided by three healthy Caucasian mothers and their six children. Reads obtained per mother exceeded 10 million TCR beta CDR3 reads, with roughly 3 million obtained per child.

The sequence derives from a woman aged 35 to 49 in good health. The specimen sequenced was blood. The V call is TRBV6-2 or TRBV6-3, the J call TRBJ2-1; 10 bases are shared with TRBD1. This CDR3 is CAGSYSDRGLAEQFF. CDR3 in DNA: TGTGCCGGCAGTTACTCCGACAGGGGGCTAGCCGAGCAGTTCTTC.